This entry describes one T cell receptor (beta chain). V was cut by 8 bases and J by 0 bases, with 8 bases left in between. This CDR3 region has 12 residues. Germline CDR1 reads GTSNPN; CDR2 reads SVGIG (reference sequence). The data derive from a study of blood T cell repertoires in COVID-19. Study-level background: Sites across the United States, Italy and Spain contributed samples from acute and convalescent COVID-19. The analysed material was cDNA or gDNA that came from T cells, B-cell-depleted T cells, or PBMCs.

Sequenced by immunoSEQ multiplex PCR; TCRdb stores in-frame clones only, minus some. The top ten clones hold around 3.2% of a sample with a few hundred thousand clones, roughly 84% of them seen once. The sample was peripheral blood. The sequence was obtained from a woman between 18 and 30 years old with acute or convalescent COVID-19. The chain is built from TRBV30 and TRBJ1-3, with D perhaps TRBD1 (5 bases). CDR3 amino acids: CAGTSSGNTIYF. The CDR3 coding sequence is TGTGCCGGGACCAGCTCTGGAAACACCATATATTTT.